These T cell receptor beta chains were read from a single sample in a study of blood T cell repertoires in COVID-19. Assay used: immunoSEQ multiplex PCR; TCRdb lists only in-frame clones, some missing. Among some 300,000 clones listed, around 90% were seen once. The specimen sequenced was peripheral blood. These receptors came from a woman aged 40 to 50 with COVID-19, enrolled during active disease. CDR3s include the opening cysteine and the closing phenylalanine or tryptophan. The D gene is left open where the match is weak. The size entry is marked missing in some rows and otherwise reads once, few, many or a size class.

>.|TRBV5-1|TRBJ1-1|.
CASSLVGRSNTEAFF
TGCGCCAGCAGCTTGGTGGGGCGGTCGAACACTGAAGCTTTCTTT
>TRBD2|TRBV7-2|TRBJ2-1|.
CASSLASASGRIRLF
TGTGCCAGCAGCTTAGCTTCGGCTAGCGGGAGAATTCGGCTCTTC
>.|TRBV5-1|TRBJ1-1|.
CASSVDSKGNTEAFF
TGCGCCAGCAGCGTCGACAGTAAAGGGAACACTGAAGCTTTCTTT
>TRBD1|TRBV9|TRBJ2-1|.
CASSVTGQAYNEQFF
TGTGCCAGCAGCGTGACCGGACAGGCCTACAATGAGCAGTTCTTC
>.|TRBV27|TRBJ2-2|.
CASSLSTPPGRRADTGELFF
TGTGCCAGCAGTCTGTCTACACCCCCAGGTCGGCGGGCGGACACCGGGGAGCTGTTTTTT
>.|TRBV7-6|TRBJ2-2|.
CASSLAGGNTGELFF
TGTGCCAGCAGCTTAGCAGGGGGGAACACCGGGGAGCTGTTTTTT
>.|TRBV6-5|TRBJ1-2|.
CASSPKRQGSGYTF
TGTGCCAGCAGCCCGAAGAGGCAGGGATCCGGCTACACCTTC
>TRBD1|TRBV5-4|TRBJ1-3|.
CASSPEPGQGSGNTIYF
TGTGCCAGCAGCCCGGAACCGGGACAGGGTTCTGGAAACACCATATATTTT
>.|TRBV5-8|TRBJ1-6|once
CASSLHRGDSPLHF
TGTGCCAGCAGCTTACACCGAGGTGATTCACCCCTCCACTTT
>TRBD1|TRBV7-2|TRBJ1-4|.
CASSFSGQGREKLFF
TGTGCCAGCAGTTTCTCGGGACAGGGGAGGGAAAAACTGTTTTTT
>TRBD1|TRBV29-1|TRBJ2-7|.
CSVVGTGGNYEQYF
TGCAGCGTTGTCGGGACAGGGGGAAACTACGAGCAGTACTTC
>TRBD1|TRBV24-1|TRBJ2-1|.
CATSDWDSNNEQFF
TGTGCCACCAGTGATTGGGACAGCAACAATGAGCAGTTCTTC
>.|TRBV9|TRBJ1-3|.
CASSVGSGNTIYF
TGTGCCAGCAGCGTCGGTTCTGGAAACACCATATATTTT
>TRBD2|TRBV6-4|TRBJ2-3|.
CASSDSPTSGPDTQYF
TGTGCCAGCAGTGACTCGCCTACTAGCGGACCAGATACGCAGTATTTT
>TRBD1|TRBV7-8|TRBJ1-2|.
CASSVGQGVGGYTF
TGTGCCAGCAGCGTGGGACAGGGGGTAGGAGGCTACACCTTC
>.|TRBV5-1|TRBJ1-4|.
CASSLDVQAKVFF
TGCGCCAGCAGCTTGGATGTACAGGCAAAAGTGTTTTTT
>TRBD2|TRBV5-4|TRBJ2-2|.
CASSSTSGSRSTGELFF
TGTGCCAGCAGCTCGACTAGCGGGAGTAGAAGCACCGGGGAGCTGTTTTTT
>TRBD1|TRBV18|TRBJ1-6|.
CASSPGQGPSPLHF
TGTGCCAGCTCACCCGGACAGGGCCCTTCACCCCTCCACTTT
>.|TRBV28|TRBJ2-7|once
CASSSTNRGALYEQYF
TGTGCCAGCAGTTCGACTAACCGGGGGGCTCTCTACGAGCAGTACTTC
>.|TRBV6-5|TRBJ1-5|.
CASSQGGIEPQHF
TGTGCCAGCAGTCAGGGTGGAATTGAGCCCCAGCATTTT
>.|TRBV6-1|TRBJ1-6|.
CASSELGLNSPLHF
TGTGCCAGCAGTGAACTGGGGCTTAATTCACCCCTCCACTTT
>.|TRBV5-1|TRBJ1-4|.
CASSLVGRGTNEKLFF
TGCGCCAGCAGCTTGGTAGGGAGGGGAACTAATGAAAAACTGTTTTTT
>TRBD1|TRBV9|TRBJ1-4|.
CASSAQGTNEKLFF
TGTGCCAGCAGCGCACAGGGGACTAATGAAAAACTGTTTTTT
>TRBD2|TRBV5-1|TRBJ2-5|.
CASSLVRLAGGRLQETQYF
TGCGCCAGCAGCTTGGTGAGACTAGCGGGAGGGCGGCTCCAAGAGACCCAGTACTTC
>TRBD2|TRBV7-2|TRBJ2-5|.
CASSWTRQETQYF
TGTGCCAGCAGCTGGACTAGGCAAGAGACCCAGTACTTC
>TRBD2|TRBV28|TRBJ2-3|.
CASSLPLAASTDTQYF
TGTGCCAGCAGTTTGCCCCTAGCGGCTAGCACAGATACGCAGTATTTT
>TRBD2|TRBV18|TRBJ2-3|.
CASSPGGGARDTQYF
TGTGCCAGCTCACCGGGCGGGGGGGCAAGAGATACGCAGTATTTT
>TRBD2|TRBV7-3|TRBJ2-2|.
CASSPTSGARVGELFF
TGTGCCAGCAGCCCCACTAGCGGGGCGAGGGTCGGGGAGCTGTTTTTT
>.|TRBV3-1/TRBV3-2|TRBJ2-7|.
CASSQGAEGYEQYF
TGTGCCAGCAGCCAAGGCGCGGAAGGCTACGAGCAGTACTTC
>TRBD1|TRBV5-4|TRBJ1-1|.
CASSLWWTGGHTEAFF
TGTGCCAGCAGCTTGTGGTGGACAGGGGGCCACACTGAAGCTTTCTTT
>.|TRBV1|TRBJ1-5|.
CTSKSRGNQPQHF
TGCACCAGTAAGTCGAGGGGCAATCAGCCCCAGCATTTT
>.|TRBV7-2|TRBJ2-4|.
CASSLGVDFLAKNIQYF
TGTGCCAGCAGCTTAGGGGTGGACTTCTTAGCCAAAAACATTCAGTACTTC
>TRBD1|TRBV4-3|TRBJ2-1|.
CASSHGYTGTGDHEQFF
TGCGCCAGCAGCCACGGATACACCGGGACAGGGGACCATGAGCAGTTCTTC
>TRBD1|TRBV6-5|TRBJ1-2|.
CASSIYRGRAYGYTF
TGTGCCAGCAGTATTTACAGGGGGCGCGCCTATGGCTACACCTTC
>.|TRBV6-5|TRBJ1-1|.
CASSTPGDAEAFF
TGTGCCAGCAGTACCCCAGGGGACGCAGAAGCTTTCTTT
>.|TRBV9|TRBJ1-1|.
CASSVATGGTEAFF
TGTGCCAGCAGCGTAGCTACGGGGGGCACTGAAGCTTTCTTT
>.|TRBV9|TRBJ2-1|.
CASSVSWATLLYNEQFF
TGTGCCAGCAGCGTGAGTTGGGCTACCCTCCTTTACAATGAGCAGTTCTTC
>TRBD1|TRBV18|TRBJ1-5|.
CASSTRTGSETPNQPQHF
TGTGCCAGCTCCACCCGGACAGGGTCCGAAACCCCCAATCAGCCCCAGCATTTT
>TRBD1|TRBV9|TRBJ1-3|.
CASSVGQGTGNTIYF
TGTGCCAGCAGCGTTGGACAGGGAACTGGAAACACCATATATTTT
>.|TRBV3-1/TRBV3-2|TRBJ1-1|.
CASSRLGGGRTEAFF
TGTGCCAGCAGCCGCCTAGGGGGGGGTAGAACTGAAGCTTTCTTT
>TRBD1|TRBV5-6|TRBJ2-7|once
CASSESGDRIHYEQYF
TGTGCCAGCAGCGAGTCAGGGGACAGGATCCATTACGAGCAGTACTTC
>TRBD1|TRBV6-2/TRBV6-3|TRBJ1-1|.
CASSYGAQGAGTEAFF
TGTGCCAGCAGTTACGGAGCACAGGGGGCCGGCACTGAAGCTTTCTTT
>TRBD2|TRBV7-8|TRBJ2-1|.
CASSQGTSEQFF
TGTGCCAGCAGCCAAGGGACTAGTGAGCAGTTCTTC
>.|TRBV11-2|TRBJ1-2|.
CATGDRQVGIYGYTF
TGTGCCACGGGTGATCGACAGGTGGGGATCTATGGCTACACCTTC
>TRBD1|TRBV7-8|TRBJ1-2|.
CASSFLSGTGVSGYTF
TGTGCCAGCAGCTTCCTTTCCGGGACAGGGGTTTCTGGCTACACCTTC
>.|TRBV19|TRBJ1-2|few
CASSNTNYGYTF
TGTGCCAGTAGCAACACTAACTATGGCTACACCTTC
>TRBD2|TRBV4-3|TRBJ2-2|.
CASSRRTSGLEGELFF
TGCGCCAGCAGCCGGCGGACTAGCGGATTGGAGGGGGAGCTGTTTTTT
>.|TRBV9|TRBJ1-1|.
CASSVGWGAGGTEAFF
TGTGCCAGCAGCGTAGGCTGGGGCGCGGGAGGAACTGAAGCTTTCTTT